This T cell receptor (beta chain) is from a study of T cell repertoires in aging, cancer and after chemotherapy. Rearranged V-D-J TRB sequences were amplified with a mixed TRB-A/B primer pool. One entry per CDR3 protein, called by TCRdb with MiXCR from the multiplex PCR reads. The data contain 650 to 850 distinct CDR3 sequences, 20% to 30% of them seen just once; the ten biggest clones take up around 59%. The CDR3 length is 14 residues. In germline, CDR1 is GTSNPN, CDR2 SVGIG (reference sequence). Trimming cost V 0 bases and J 2 bases, with 11 bases left between them. Judged by abundance, this clonotype is large. Peripheral blood genomic DNA, not sorted cells or RNA, was the template.

The V and J genes are TRBV30 and TRBJ2-7; possible D gene TRBD1, 5 bases. Sequenced sample: blood. The TCR originated in a human donor with a solid tumor. The CDR3 here is CAWSVGDGAYEQYF. The DNA for the CDR3 is TGTGCCTGGAGTGTAGGGGATGGAGCCTACGAGCAGTACTTC.